A selection of T cell receptor beta chains follows, all from one sample in a study of memory CD4+ T cells and cytomegalovirus serostatus. Produced via immunoSEQ multiplex PCR; TCRdb's table is partial and in-frame only. The table records about 53,000 clones, 81% of them present only once. Sequencing was done on a sample of memory CD4+ T cells from blood. Receptors originate from an adult in good health and CMV-seronegative. The conserved cysteine and the conserved F or W are not part of the CDR3 here.

j_gene	v_gene	CDR3aa
TRBJ2-5	TRBV5-6	ASSWGTGRETQY
TRBJ1-2	TRBV19	ASSITGVNYGYT
TRBJ2-1	TRBV4-2	ASSQVANLYNEQF
TRBJ2-2	TRBV6-1	ASSEEGVSRFNVGELF
TRBJ2-1	TRBV19	ASTLRRTLNYNEQF
TRBJ2-1	TRBV21-1	ASSTGGNEQF
TRBJ2-7	TRBV11-2	ASSQGLGEQY
TRBJ2-3	TRBV27	ASKMLASNVY
TRBJ2-4	TRBV27	ASKGRVDNIQY
TRBJ2-1	TRBV28	ASSSLGGRRVKDEQF
TRBJ1-5	TRBV6-6	ASKRVDTSSNQPQH
TRBJ2-7	TRBV18	ASSDRTSGTYEQY
TRBJ1-1	TRBV7-2	ASSSETVTGANTEAF
TRBJ1-2	TRBV7-2	ASSPRWDGYT